A selection of T cell receptor beta chains follows, all from one sample in a study of blood T cell repertoires in COVID-19. Sequenced by immunoSEQ multiplex PCR; TCRdb stores in-frame clones only, minus some. The sample shows around 170,000 clones, roughly 80% of them seen only once. Sequencing used peripheral blood. The receptors were gathered from a man aged 25-45 years with active or convalescent COVID-19. CDR3s include the opening cysteine and the closing phenylalanine or tryptophan. A D gene is named only where the DNA matches it firmly. Clone sizes are given selectively: once, few, many, or a class where the clone is expanded.

D gene: .
J gene: TRBJ1-6
clone size: .
V gene: TRBV10-1
CDR3 length: 16
CDR3 DNA: TGCGCCAGCAGTGATCTGGACAGCCGCTATAATTCACCCCTCCACTTT
CDR3 protein: CASSDLDSRYNSPLHF

D gene: TRBD2
J gene: TRBJ2-3
clone size: .
V gene: TRBV9
CDR3 length: 18
CDR3 DNA: TGTGCCAGCAGCGTAGTGGACGGGGGGTCCAAAAGACAGGATACGCAGTATTTT
CDR3 protein: CASSVVDGGSKRQDTQYF

D gene: TRBD1
J gene: TRBJ1-2
clone size: .
V gene: TRBV28
CDR3 length: 14
CDR3 DNA: TGTGCCAGCAGCGGTGACAGGGGGCGCGGTGGCTACACCTTC
CDR3 protein: CASSGDRGRGGYTF

D gene: TRBD2
J gene: TRBJ2-1
clone size: .
V gene: TRBV7-2
CDR3 length: 13
CDR3 DNA: TGTGCCAGCAGCTCTAGCGGGGACAATGAGCAGTTCTTC
CDR3 protein: CASSSSGDNEQFF

D gene: .
J gene: TRBJ1-5
clone size: .
V gene: TRBV30
CDR3 length: 13
CDR3 DNA: TGTGCCTGGGGCGGGACACCGAATCAGCCCCAGCATTTT
CDR3 protein: CAWGGTPNQPQHF

D gene: .
J gene: TRBJ2-3
clone size: once
V gene: TRBV10-1
CDR3 length: 14
CDR3 DNA: TGCGCCAGCAGCCTGGGCCCGGCCGGAGATACGCAGTATTTT
CDR3 protein: CASSLGPAGDTQYF

D gene: .
J gene: TRBJ2-7
clone size: few
V gene: TRBV29-1
CDR3 length: 13
CDR3 DNA: TGCAGCGTTGAAGATTTGGGCGAAAACGAGCAGTACTTC
CDR3 protein: CSVEDLGENEQYF

D gene: TRBD2
J gene: TRBJ2-1
clone size: .
V gene: TRBV2
CDR3 length: 18
CDR3 DNA: TGTGCCAGCAGAGGGGCTATGTACGGGACTAGCGAGGCCAATGAGCAGTTCTTC
CDR3 protein: CASRGAMYGTSEANEQFF

D gene: TRBD2
J gene: TRBJ2-1
clone size: .
V gene: TRBV4-2
CDR3 length: 16
CDR3 DNA: TGTGCCAGCAGCCAAGAGGGAGCGGGGGTTTACAATGAGCAGTTCTTC
CDR3 protein: CASSQEGAGVYNEQFF

D gene: .
J gene: TRBJ1-3
clone size: .
V gene: TRBV7-7
CDR3 length: 16
CDR3 DNA: TGTGCTAGCAGCTTAATGCCAGGGGATTCTGGAAACACCATATATTTT
CDR3 protein: CASSLMPGDSGNTIYF

D gene: TRBD1
J gene: TRBJ1-2
clone size: .
V gene: TRBV18
CDR3 length: 17
CDR3 DNA: TGTGCCAGCTCACCACCGGAACCCCGGACAGGGCTGGATGGCTACACCTTC
CDR3 protein: CASSPPEPRTGLDGYTF

D gene: TRBD2
J gene: TRBJ2-1
clone size: .
V gene: TRBV5-1
CDR3 length: 16
CDR3 DNA: TGCGCCAGCAGCGACCGCGGGACTAGCGGGAGTAATGAGCAGTTCTTC
CDR3 protein: CASSDRGTSGSNEQFF

D gene: .
J gene: TRBJ2-5
clone size: .
V gene: TRBV28
CDR3 length: 14
CDR3 DNA: TGTGCCAGCAGTTCTCGACTACCCCCAGGGACCCAGTACTTC
CDR3 protein: CASSSRLPPGTQYF

D gene: .
J gene: TRBJ1-2
clone size: .
V gene: TRBV14
CDR3 length: 12
CDR3 DNA: TGTGCCAGCAGCCAAGACAGATATGGCTACACCTTC
CDR3 protein: CASSQDRYGYTF

D gene: .
J gene: TRBJ2-7
clone size: .
V gene: TRBV7-8
CDR3 length: 15
CDR3 DNA: TGTGCCAGCAGCTTAGCAGCAGGGGTGGTCTACGAGCAGTACTTC
CDR3 protein: CASSLAAGVVYEQYF

D gene: TRBD1
J gene: TRBJ1-1
clone size: .
V gene: TRBV5-5
CDR3 length: 15
CDR3 DNA: TGTGCCGCGGACAGGGGGGCGCGAAACGACACTGAAGCTTTCTTT
CDR3 protein: CAADRGARNDTEAFF

D gene: TRBD1
J gene: TRBJ2-5
clone size: .
V gene: TRBV11-3
CDR3 length: 16
CDR3 DNA: TGTGCCAGCAGCTTATCCGGCCAACAGGGGCGAGAGACCCAGTACTTC
CDR3 protein: CASSLSGQQGRETQYF

D gene: TRBD1
J gene: TRBJ1-5
clone size: .
V gene: TRBV5-6
CDR3 length: 15
CDR3 DNA: TGTGCCAGCAGTTTGGGACAGCTTAGCAATCAGCCCCAGCATTTT
CDR3 protein: CASSLGQLSNQPQHF

D gene: TRBD1
J gene: TRBJ1-3
clone size: .
V gene: TRBV30
CDR3 length: 14
CDR3 DNA: TGTGCCCAGGGTCAGGGACAGGGGTTGAACACCATATATTTT
CDR3 protein: CAQGQGQGLNTIYF

D gene: TRBD1
J gene: TRBJ2-2
clone size: .
V gene: TRBV6-4
CDR3 length: 14
CDR3 DNA: TGTGCCAGCAGGGACAGGGGGCGCACCGGGGAGCTGTTTTTT
CDR3 protein: CASRDRGRTGELFF

D gene: .
J gene: TRBJ1-6
clone size: .
V gene: TRBV6-4
CDR3 length: 14
CDR3 DNA: TGTGCCAGCAGTGTTAAGGAGGGTAATTCACCCCTCCACTTT
CDR3 protein: CASSVKEGNSPLHF

D gene: TRBD1
J gene: TRBJ1-4
clone size: .
V gene: TRBV16
CDR3 length: 16
CDR3 DNA: TGTGCCAGCAGCCAATCTGGATGGCAGGGGGATGAAAAACTGTTTTTT
CDR3 protein: CASSQSGWQGDEKLFF

D gene: TRBD1
J gene: TRBJ2-3
clone size: .
V gene: TRBV4-1
CDR3 length: 15
CDR3 DNA: TGCGCCAGCAGCCAAGTGAGGGGGCGCACAGATACGCAGTATTTT
CDR3 protein: CASSQVRGRTDTQYF

D gene: .
J gene: TRBJ1-5
clone size: .
V gene: TRBV5-1
CDR3 length: 17
CDR3 DNA: TGCGCCAGCAGCTTGGCCAGGGGAGGGGGACCCAATCAGCCCCAGCATTTT
CDR3 protein: CASSLARGGGPNQPQHF

D gene: TRBD1
J gene: TRBJ1-2
clone size: .
V gene: TRBV27
CDR3 length: 16
CDR3 DNA: TGTGCCAGCAGTCCATCATCGACAGGGCGCGTCTATGGCTACACCTTC
CDR3 protein: CASSPSSTGRVYGYTF

D gene: TRBD2
J gene: TRBJ2-3
clone size: .
V gene: TRBV3-1/TRBV3-2
CDR3 length: 18
CDR3 DNA: TGTGCCAGCAGCCGACTCGGAGCGGGGGGTTCTAGCACAGATACGCAGTATTTT
CDR3 protein: CASSRLGAGGSSTDTQYF